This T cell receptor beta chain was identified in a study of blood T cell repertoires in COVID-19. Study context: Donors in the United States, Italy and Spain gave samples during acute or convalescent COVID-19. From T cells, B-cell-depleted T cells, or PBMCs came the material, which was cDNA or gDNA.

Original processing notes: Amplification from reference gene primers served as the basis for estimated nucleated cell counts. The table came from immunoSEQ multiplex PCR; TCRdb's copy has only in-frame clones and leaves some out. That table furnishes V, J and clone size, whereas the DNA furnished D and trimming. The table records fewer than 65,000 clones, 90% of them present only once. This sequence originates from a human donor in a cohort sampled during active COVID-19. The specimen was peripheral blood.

The CDR3 loop is CASSLVRGQGVDEQYF. In DNA form, the CDR3 reads TGTGCCAGCAGCTTAGTTCGGGGACAGGGAGTCGACGAGCAGTACTTC. The chain links TRBV11-2 to TRBJ2-7; 9 bases are a match to TRBD1. The CDR3 consists of 16 residues. Per the germline V gene, CDR1 is SGHAT and CDR2 is FQNNGV. The J segment lost 5 bases and the V segment lost 1 base, leaving 9 bases of the junction unmatched.